This T cell receptor (beta chain) is from a study of blood T cells in healthy people across ages. Comments on this clonotype: Its matching antigen is unknown.

Study-wide results and limits: In the absence of known donor CMV status, changes in expanded clonotypes were possibly confounded. TCR beta diversity per million T cells fell roughly linearly with age. Strong correlation linked observed beta diversity and percent naive T cells.

Peripheral blood, around 9.4 milliliters per donor, was collected. A J-beta primer mix and a sample-barcoded 5' primer were used in a second PCR of about 7 to 12 cycles. One entry per CDR3 protein, called by TCRdb with MiXCR from the 5' RACE reads. The sample gives hundreds of thousands of distinct CDR3 sequences, 56% of which show up once; under 30% is in the top ten. Germline loops: CDR1 SGHRS, CDR2 YFSETQ. Trimming cost V 5 bases and J 5 bases, with 20 bases left between them. The CDR3 is 16 residues long. V is TRBV5-1 and J is TRBJ2-1; TRBD2 might be the D (5 bases). Sequencing used blood. This sequence was found in a man in his forties in good health. This CDR3 is CASSHTLGRGNNEQFF. CDR3 nucleotide sequence: TGCGCCAGCAGTCATACCCTGGGGAGAGGGAACAATGAGCAGTTCTTC.